Listed below are T cell receptor beta chains from one sample, sequenced in a study of cytomegalovirus exposure and HLA in healthy donors. Assay: immunoSEQ multiplex PCR; the TCRdb copy retains only in-frame clones and omits some. This sample carries more than 100,000 clones, approximately 79% of them seen once, and the ten largest clones take 1.1%. Sequencing was carried out using PBMCs. Receptors were obtained from a male donor in good health and CMV-seronegative. CDR3s leave out the opening cysteine and the closing phenylalanine or tryptophan. A D gene is named only where the DNA matches it firmly.

v_gene	j_gene	d_gene	CDR3aa
TRBV2	TRBJ1-6	.	ASSEASYNSPLH
TRBV9	TRBJ2-7	.	ASSVGWGGFYEQY
TRBV7-2	TRBJ2-7	TRBD1	ASSLVGTVTYEQY
TRBV5-8	TRBJ2-5	.	ASSLTAVSGETQY
TRBV30	TRBJ2-5	TRBD2	AWSVRGGGAWVGTQY
TRBV4-1	TRBJ2-3	.	ASSQPQGRADTQY
TRBV6-5	TRBJ1-6	.	ASSYREGNSPLH
TRBV2	TRBJ2-2	.	ASRFNRGALGELF
TRBV13	TRBJ1-6	.	ASSLRGGASNSPLH
TRBV4-3	TRBJ2-7	.	ASSQETTATYEQY
TRBV7-2	TRBJ2-5	TRBD1	ASSLNKGQGETQY
TRBV9	TRBJ1-3	TRBD1	ASSDKDRAAGNTIY
TRBV5-1	TRBJ2-5	TRBD1	ASGLLGTEQETQY
TRBV18	TRBJ1-4	.	ASSPARTTNEKLF
TRBV5-1	TRBJ2-1	TRBD2	ASSSLAGAYNEQF
TRBV5-1	TRBJ1-2	TRBD1	ASSSGRTGGYGYT
TRBV19	TRBJ2-3	.	ASSISYRGTQY
TRBV2	TRBJ1-2	TRBD1	ASITEGQGAGYT
TRBV19	TRBJ1-4	TRBD1	ASTPQGATNEKLF
TRBV2	TRBJ1-4	TRBD1	ASRRGQGGEKLF
TRBV6-1	TRBJ1-1	TRBD1	ASRVHRGATEAF
TRBV19	TRBJ2-5	TRBD1	ASSPGQTETQY
TRBV13	.	TRBD1	ASSFGTGGRYEQY
TRBV7-3	TRBJ2-5	.	ASSLRGGETQY
TRBV9	TRBJ2-7	TRBD2	ASSGNSGDNSYEQY
TRBV5-4	.	TRBD2	ASSRRLAGAYEQY
TRBV5-4	TRBJ2-7	TRBD2	ASSPQGGGWFYEQY
TRBV13	TRBJ1-1	TRBD1	ASSIRQGRGNTEAF
TRBV5-1	TRBJ2-7	.	ASRGAYEQY
TRBV5-6	TRBJ2-5	TRBD2	ASSLGRGAQETQY
TRBV19	TRBJ1-5	.	ASSFRGEPQPQH
TRBV7-8	TRBJ1-2	TRBD1	ASSSRQGASNYGYT
TRBV6-6	TRBJ1-6	TRBD1	ASRLGGQGASPLH
TRBV30	TRBJ2-3	TRBD2	AWRKRGGRDTQY
TRBV7-3	TRBJ2-2	TRBD2	ASSPGLSAGELF
TRBV6-6	TRBJ1-5	.	ASSYDRSQPQH
TRBV6-6	TRBJ1-5	TRBD1	ASSAPGQAEGDQH
TRBV5-1	TRBJ1-1	.	ASSPLGRANTEAF
TRBV11-2	TRBJ1-1	TRBD1	ASSLAPGGPKNTEAF
TRBV5-4	TRBJ2-5	.	ASSFGETQY
TRBV21-1	TRBJ2-5	.	ASANRQRGQETQY
TRBV27	TRBJ2-1	.	ASSPSGWEQF
TRBV30	TRBJ2-5	.	AWSPSGLGETQY
TRBV19	TRBJ2-5	.	ASSTRQDWYQETQY
TRBV5-8	TRBJ2-5	TRBD1	ASSRGQGANQETQY
TRBV7-8	TRBJ2-3	TRBD2	ASSLVLAGGTQY
TRBV10-3	TRBJ2-5	.	AVGGGLGETQY
TRBV7-9	TRBJ1-1	.	ASSLVGGNTEAF
TRBV5-1	TRBJ2-3	TRBD2	ASSFSGGPPDTQY
TRBV25-1	TRBJ2-3	.	ASSEAGKLKDTQY
TRBV5-4	TRBJ2-7	.	ASSPTGGARAYEQY
TRBV7-9	TRBJ2-2	.	ASSLGGPTGELF
TRBV7-9	TRBJ1-1	.	ASSLWGPGTEAF
TRBV6-6	TRBJ2-1	.	ASSPTGPSYNEQF
TRBV6-1	TRBJ1-1	.	ASSDTENTEAF